This TCR beta chain was profiled in a study of T cell repertoires in cytomegalovirus infection. Whole-study context: Through public TCR beta signatures, both CMV infection and matching HLA type were indicated. Whole-study results and caveats: HLA-C-restricted CMV clonotypes gave the most frequent clonotype in two of eight donors. Summed frequency of shared TCR beta families picked out CMV carriers who also had the relevant HLA.

This clonotype was observed a handful of times. Antigen unknown. Germline V gene data show CDR1 as SNHLY and CDR2 as FYNNEI. Trimming cost V 5 bases and J 0 bases, with 11 bases left between them. This CDR3 is 14 amino acids long. TCRdb re-derived calls from the reads in MiXCR, one entry per CDR3 protein. The repertoire has just over 300,000 distinct CDR3 sequences, about a sixth of them found once; the top ten carry about 12%. This clonotype originated in a human donor in good health (CMV status not recorded). Some clones in this sample may be carry-over from other donors' samples. Sequenced: PBMCs. This chain links TRBV2 with TRBJ2-7, with a tentative D call TRBD1 (5 bases). CDR3 nucleotide sequence: TGTGCCAGCAGTAAGACAGACGGCTCCTACGAGCAGTACTTC. Its protein is CASSKTDGSYEQYF.